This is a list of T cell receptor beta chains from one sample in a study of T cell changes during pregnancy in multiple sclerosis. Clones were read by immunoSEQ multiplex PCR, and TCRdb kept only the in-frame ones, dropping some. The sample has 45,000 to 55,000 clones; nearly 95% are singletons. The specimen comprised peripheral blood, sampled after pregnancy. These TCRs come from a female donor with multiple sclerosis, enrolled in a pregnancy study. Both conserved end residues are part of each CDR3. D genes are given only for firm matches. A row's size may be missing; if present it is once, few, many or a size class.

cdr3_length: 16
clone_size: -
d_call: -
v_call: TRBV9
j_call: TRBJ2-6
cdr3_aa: CASSVARGMGANVLTF
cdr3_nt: TGTGCCAGCAGCGTAGCTCGGGGGATGGGGGCCAACGTCCTGACTTTC

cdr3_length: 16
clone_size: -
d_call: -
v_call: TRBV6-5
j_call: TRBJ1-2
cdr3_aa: CASSYRGLETNYGYTF
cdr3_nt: TGTGCCAGCAGTTACCGGGGTCTGGAGACGAACTATGGCTACACCTTC

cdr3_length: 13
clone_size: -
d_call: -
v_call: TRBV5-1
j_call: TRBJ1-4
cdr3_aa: CASSLDRDEKLFF
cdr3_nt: TGCGCCAGCAGCTTGGACAGGGATGAAAAACTGTTTTTT

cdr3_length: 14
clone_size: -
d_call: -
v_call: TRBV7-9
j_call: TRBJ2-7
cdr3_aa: CASTTGTYSYEQYF
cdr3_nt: TGTGCCAGCACGACCGGGACTTACTCCTACGAGCAGTACTTC

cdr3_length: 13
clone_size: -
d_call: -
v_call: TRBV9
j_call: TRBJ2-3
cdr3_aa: CASSGGFTDTQYF
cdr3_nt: TGTGCCAGCTCCGGGGGATTCACAGATACGCAGTATTTT

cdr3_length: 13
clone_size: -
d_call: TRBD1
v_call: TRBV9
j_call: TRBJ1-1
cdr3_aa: CASSATGGTEAFF
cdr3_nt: TGTGCCAGCAGCGCGACAGGGGGTACTGAAGCTTTCTTT

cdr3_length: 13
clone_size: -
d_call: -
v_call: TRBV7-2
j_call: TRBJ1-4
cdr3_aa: CASSPGQEEKLFF
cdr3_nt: TGTGCCAGCAGTCCAGGACAAGAGGAAAAACTGTTTTTT

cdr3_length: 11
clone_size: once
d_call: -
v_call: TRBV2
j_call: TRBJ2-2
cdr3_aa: CARLVAGELFF
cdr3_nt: TGTGCCAGACTAGTAGCCGGGGAGCTGTTTTTT

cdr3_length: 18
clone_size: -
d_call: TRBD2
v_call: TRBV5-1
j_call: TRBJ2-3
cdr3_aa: CASSFGLAGSPRTDTQYF
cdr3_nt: TGCGCCAGCAGCTTCGGGCTAGCGGGGTCCCCGAGGACAGATACGCAGTATTTT

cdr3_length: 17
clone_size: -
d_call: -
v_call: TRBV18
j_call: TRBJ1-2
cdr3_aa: CASSPGQGKLANYGYTF
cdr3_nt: TGTGCCAGCTCACCAGGGCAGGGGAAACTAGCTAACTATGGCTACACCTTC

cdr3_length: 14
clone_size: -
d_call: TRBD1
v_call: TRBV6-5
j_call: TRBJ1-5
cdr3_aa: CASSLGQVNQPQHF
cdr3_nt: TGTGCCAGCAGTTTGGGACAGGTCAATCAGCCCCAGCATTTT

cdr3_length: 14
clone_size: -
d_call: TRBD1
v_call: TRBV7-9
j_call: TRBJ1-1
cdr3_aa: CASSADRGTAEAFF
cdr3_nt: TGTGCCAGCAGCGCGGACAGGGGCACGGCTGAAGCTTTCTTT

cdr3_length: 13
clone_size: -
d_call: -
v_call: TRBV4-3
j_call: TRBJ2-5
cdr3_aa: CASSLDTQETQYF
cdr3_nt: TGCGCCAGCAGCCTCGACACCCAAGAGACCCAGTACTTC

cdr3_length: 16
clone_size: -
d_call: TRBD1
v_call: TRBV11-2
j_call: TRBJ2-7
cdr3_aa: CASSLATGTDIYEQYF
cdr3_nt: TGTGCCAGCAGCTTAGCGACCGGGACAGACATTTACGAGCAGTACTTC

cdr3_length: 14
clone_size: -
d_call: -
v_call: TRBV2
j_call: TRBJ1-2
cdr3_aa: CASSAELLNYGYTF
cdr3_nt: TGTGCCAGCAGTGCTGAGCTGTTGAACTATGGCTACACCTTC

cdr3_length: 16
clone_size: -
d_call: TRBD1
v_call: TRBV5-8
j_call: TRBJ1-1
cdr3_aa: CASSVRTGVLLTEAFF
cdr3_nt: TGTGCCAGCAGCGTAAGGACAGGCGTACTATTAACTGAAGCTTTCTTT

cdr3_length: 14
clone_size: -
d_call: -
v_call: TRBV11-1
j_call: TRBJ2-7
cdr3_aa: CASSLRDHSYEQYF
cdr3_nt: TGTGCCAGCAGCTTACGGGATCACTCCTACGAGCAGTACTTC

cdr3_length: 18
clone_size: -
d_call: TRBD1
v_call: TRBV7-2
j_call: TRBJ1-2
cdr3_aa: CASSFDPGQGIPNYGYTF
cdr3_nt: TGTGCCAGCAGCTTTGACCCGGGACAGGGGATCCCTAACTATGGCTACACCTTC

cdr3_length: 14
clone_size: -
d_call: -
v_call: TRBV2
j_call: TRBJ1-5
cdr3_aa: CASTGGVEGQPQHF
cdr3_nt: TGTGCCAGCACTGGGGGCGTCGAGGGTCAGCCCCAGCATTTT

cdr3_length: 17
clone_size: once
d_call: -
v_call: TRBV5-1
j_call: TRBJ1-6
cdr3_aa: CASSLILYRSYNSPLHF
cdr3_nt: TGCGCCAGCAGCTTGATATTATACCGGTCCTATAATTCACCCCTCCACTTT

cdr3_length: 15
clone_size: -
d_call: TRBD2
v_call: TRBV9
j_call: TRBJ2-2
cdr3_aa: CASSPLAGDTGELFF
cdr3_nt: TGTGCCAGCAGCCCCTTAGCGGGGGACACCGGGGAGCTGTTTTTT

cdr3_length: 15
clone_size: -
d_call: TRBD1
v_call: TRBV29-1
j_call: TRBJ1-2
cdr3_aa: CSVSSGTAARDGYTF
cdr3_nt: TGCAGCGTTAGCTCCGGGACAGCAGCAAGGGATGGCTACACCTTC

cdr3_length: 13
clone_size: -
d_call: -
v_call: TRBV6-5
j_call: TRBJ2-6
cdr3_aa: CASSYLQAPVLTF
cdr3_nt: TGTGCCAGCAGTTACCTCCAGGCCCCCGTCCTGACTTTC

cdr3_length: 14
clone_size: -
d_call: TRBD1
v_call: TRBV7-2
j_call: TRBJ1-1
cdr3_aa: CASSPGQGHTEAFF
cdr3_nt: TGTGCCAGCAGCCCGGGACAGGGGCACACTGAAGCTTTCTTT

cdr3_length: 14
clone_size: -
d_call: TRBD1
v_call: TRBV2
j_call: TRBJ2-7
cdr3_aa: CASSATGIPYEQYF
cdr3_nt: TGTGCCAGCAGCGCGACAGGGATCCCCTACGAGCAGTACTTC

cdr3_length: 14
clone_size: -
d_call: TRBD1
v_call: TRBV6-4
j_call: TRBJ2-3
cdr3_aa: CASSETGGTDTQYF
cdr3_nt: TGTGCCAGCAGTGAGACAGGGGGCACAGATACGCAGTATTTT